Listed below are T cell receptor beta chains from one sample, sequenced in a study of blood T cell repertoires in COVID-19. Generated by immunoSEQ multiplex PCR, the TCRdb table keeps only in-frame clones and is missing some. The sample carries 250,000 to 350,000 clones, around 82% recorded once. Sequencing input: peripheral blood. The receptors come from a person aged 70 to 80 with COVID-19, enrolled during active disease. The CDR3 runs from the conserved cysteine through the conserved F or W. Each record gives: V gene, CDR3 protein.

TRBV7-9 | CASSFQSGSTEAFF
TRBV10-3 | CAISAGQGAEGYEQYF
TRBV7-2 | CASSLGTGATNEKLFF
TRBV20-1 | CSARVGLAGYF
TRBV6-5 | CASRHDSNEKLFF
TRBV2 | CASSEGGFRDNQPQHF
TRBV19 | CASRPGTSGRVDTQYF
TRBV5-4 | CASSLGWQSTDTQYF
TRBV9 | CASSEGFGQGLYEQYF
TRBV3-1/TRBV3-2 | CASSQEETLNTGELFF
TRBV9 | CASILEPQYF
TRBV20-1 | CSASATTNGRLYNEQFF
TRBV7-2 | CASKKQVSYEQYF
TRBV5-6 | CASRLSPGDTQYF
TRBV5-4 | CASSLGLAGGPQETQYF
TRBV28 | CASSFKTGTLYTEAFF
TRBV5-1 | CASSSGTGLSPLHF
TRBV28 | CASTTPRVPYEQYF
TRBV7-2 | CASSLLRGGSYNEQFF
TRBV5-8 | CASSHRDYNQPQHF
TRBV11-2 | CASSLDWMDSSIQYF
TRBV5-1 | CASTGFEAKNIQYF
TRBV7-3 | CASSLATQETQYF
TRBV10-3 | CAIASGTAKETQYF
TRBV5-1 | CASSFSGTYNEQFF
TRBV10-3 | CAISESTGDGYTF
TRBV7-2 | CASSSGLSTYEQYF